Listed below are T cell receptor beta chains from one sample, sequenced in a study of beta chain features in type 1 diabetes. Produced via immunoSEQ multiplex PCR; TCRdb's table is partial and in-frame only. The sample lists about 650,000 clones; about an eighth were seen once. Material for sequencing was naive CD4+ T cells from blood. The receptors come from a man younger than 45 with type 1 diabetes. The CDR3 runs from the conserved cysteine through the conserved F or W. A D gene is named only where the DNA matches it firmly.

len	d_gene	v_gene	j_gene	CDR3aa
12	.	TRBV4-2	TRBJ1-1	CASSPHTGEAFF
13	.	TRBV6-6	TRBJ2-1	CASRGTEYNEQFF
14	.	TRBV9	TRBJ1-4	CASSPMGGSEKLFF
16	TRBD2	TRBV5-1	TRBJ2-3	CASSPIAGRITDTQYF
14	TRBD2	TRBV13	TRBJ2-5	CASSFRAGEETQYF
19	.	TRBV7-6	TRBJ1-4	CASSPEGGVIPRANEKLFF
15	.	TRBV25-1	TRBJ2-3	CASSKQPASTDTQYF
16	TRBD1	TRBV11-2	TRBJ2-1	CASSDYRGSSYNEQFF
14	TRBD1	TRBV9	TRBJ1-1	CASSDRDRGTEAFF
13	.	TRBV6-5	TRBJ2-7	CASSYVRGYEQYF
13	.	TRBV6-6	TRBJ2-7	CASRIPQGHEQYF
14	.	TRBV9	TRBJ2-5	CASSVEAREETQYF
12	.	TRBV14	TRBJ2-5	CASSQTRGTQYF
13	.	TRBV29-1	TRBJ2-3	CSGGGGLGDTQYF
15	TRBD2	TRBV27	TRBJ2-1	CASRSGGATYNEQFF
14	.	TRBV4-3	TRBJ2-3	CASSQGASTDTQYF
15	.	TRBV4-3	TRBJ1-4	CASSQGIGVNEKLFF
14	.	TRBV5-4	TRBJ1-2	CASTSGGDGYGYTF
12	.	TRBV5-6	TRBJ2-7	CASGASSYEQYF
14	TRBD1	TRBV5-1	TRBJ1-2	CASSPGTGASGYTF
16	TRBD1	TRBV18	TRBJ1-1	CASSPTGGGMNTEAFF
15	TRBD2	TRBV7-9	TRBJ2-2	CASSDTGTSPGELFF
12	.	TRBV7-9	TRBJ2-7	CASSLESSEQYF
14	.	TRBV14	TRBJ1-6	CASSQGVAKSPLHF
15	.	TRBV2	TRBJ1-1	CASTRTASLNTEAFF
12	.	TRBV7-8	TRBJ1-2	CASSPTRFGYTF
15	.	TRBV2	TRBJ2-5	CASTVGVPSKETQYF
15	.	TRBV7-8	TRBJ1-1	CASSSPEEGNTEAFF
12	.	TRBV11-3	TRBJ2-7	CASSLGQFEQYF
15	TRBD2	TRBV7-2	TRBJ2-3	CASSLETSGGDTQYF
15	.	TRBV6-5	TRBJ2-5	CASSFRTGRQETQYF
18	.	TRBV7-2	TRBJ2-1	CASSLGLVAVLSLDEQFF
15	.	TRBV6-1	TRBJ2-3	CASSELYRNTDTQYF
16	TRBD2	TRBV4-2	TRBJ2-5	CASSPGLSSGQETQYF
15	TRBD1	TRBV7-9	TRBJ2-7	CASSTGTGGSYEQYF
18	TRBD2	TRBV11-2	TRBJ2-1	CASSLEPAGASPGNEQFF
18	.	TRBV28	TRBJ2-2	CASTPGGRIGRNTGELFF
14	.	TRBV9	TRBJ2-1	CASSVADLGNEQFF
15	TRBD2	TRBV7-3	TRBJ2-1	CASSPSGGNYNEQFF
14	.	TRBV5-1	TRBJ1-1	CASSLGPMNTEAFF
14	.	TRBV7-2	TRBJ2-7	CASSLGGQSYEQYF
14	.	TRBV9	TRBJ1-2	CASSPQGSNYGYTF
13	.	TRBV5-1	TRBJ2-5	CASSLARRETQYF
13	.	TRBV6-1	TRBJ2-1	CASQKGLANEQFF
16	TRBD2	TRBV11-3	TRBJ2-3	CASSFGTSGGTDTQYF
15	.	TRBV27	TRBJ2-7	CASSLLGTSAYEQYF
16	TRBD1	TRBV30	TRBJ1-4	CAWSVRGTATNEKLFF